These 17 T cell receptor beta chains share one sample of origin, sequenced in a study of blood T cell repertoires in COVID-19. Sequenced by immunoSEQ multiplex PCR; TCRdb stores in-frame clones only, minus some. The table records about 250,000 clones, approximately 83% of them present only once. Input material: peripheral blood. These receptors all stem from a man at least 80 years old with acute or convalescent COVID-19.

The V call is TRBV7-6, the J call TRBJ1-1; 7 bases fit TRBD1. The germline gives CDR1 SGHVS, CDR2 FNYEAQ. With V trimmed by 5 bases and J by 5 bases, 11 bases remained unmatched. The CDR3 totals 15 residues. The CDR3, as DNA: TGTGCCAGCAGCCTACTGGCCAGGGGGGATACTGAAGCTTTCTTT. It specifies CASSLLARGDTEAFF.

The rearrangement joins TRBV6-5 to TRBJ2-7, with a possible D match to TRBD1 (6 bases). CDR1 and CDR2 (germline): MNHEY, SVGAGI. The germline V and J ends were trimmed by 5 bases and 3 bases, with 17 bases remaining between them. The CDR3 is 15 residues long. CDR3 nucleotides: TGTGCCAGCAGTCAAACCTCGGGACATTTCTACGAGCAGTACTTC. Translating it yields CASSQTSGHFYEQYF.

This clone was observed a handful of times. This chain connects TRBV27 to TRBJ2-3; weak D call: TRBD2 (6 bases). This CDR3 has 16 residues. Germline-derived CDR1 and CDR2 are MNHEY and SMNVEV (reference sequence). V lost 7 bases, J lost 7 bases, and 24 bases lay in between. In nucleotides, the CDR3 is TGTGCCAGCACCCCAGGTCGGGGGAAAGTGCGAAATACGCAGTATTTT. This codes for CASTPGRGKVRNTQYF.

V is TRBV6-5 and J is TRBJ2-2; a weak D match, TRBD1 (6 bases). CDR1 and CDR2 from the germline V gene are MNHEY and SVGAGI. This CDR3 is built from 15 residues. V was cut by 7 bases and J by 2 bases, with 14 bases left in between. This CDR3 reads CASTPSGGNTGELFF. DNA for the CDR3: TGTGCCAGCACCCCGTCTGGGGGCAACACCGGGGAGCTGTTTTTT.

This rearrangement joins TRBV24-1 to TRBJ2-5, with 7 bases fitting TRBD1. This CDR3 spans 15 amino acids. Germline V CDR1 and CDR2: KGHDR, SFDVKD. The V segment lost 0 bases and the J segment 5 bases; nucleotides outside the gene matches: 5. The CDR3 DNA sequence: TGTGCCACCAGTGATTTGCCGACAGGGAGTGAGACCCAGTACTTC. It codes for CATSDLPTGSETQYF.

The J gene is TRBJ2-7, the V gene TRBV4-1; a possible D gene is TRBD2 (6 bases). Trimming removed 0 bases at V and 4 bases at J, with 16 bases between. The length of the CDR3 is 16 residues. Per germline, CDR1 MGHRA and CDR2 YSYEKL. CDR3: CASSQDYRDSPYEQYF. CDR3 bases: TGCGCCAGCAGCCAAGATTACCGGGACTCCCCGTACGAGCAGTACTTC.

CDR3 protein: CAISESTGGPLHF. CDR3 bases: TGTGCCATCAGTGAGTCGACAGGCGGGCCCCTCCACTTT. V usage is TRBV10-3 and J usage is TRBJ1-6, with D perhaps TRBD1 (6 bases). CDR1 and CDR2 (germline): ENHRY, SYGVKD. V was cut by 0 bases and J by 13 bases, with 10 bases left in between. This CDR3 contains 13 residues.

The rearrangement links TRBV6-2 or TRBV6-3 to TRBJ2-5, with D possibly matching TRBD2 (6 bases). Per germline, CDR1 MNHEY and CDR2 SVGEGT. The CDR3 loop spans 13 amino acids. The ends were cut back, 5 bases at V and 2 bases at J, with 9 bases in the middle. The CDR3 loop is CASSRDLQETQYF. The DNA for the CDR3 is TGTGCCAGCAGTCGGGACTTACAAGAGACCCAGTACTTC.

The rearrangement joins TRBV19 to TRBJ1-2; TRBD1 aligns across 7 bases. Looked up from germline, CDR1 is LNHDA and CDR2 is SQIVND (reference sequence). The CDR3 extends over 16 amino acids. After removal of 3 bases from V and 3 bases from J, the junction contained 10 bases not matched to a gene. Here the CDR3 reads CASSILTQGNDYGYTF. The CDR3 coding sequence is TGTGCCAGTAGTATCCTAACACAGGGGAATGACTATGGCTACACCTTC.

The rearrangement uses TRBV19 and TRBJ2-7; the match to TRBD2 covers 13 bases. V lost 6 bases, J lost 5 bases, and 7 bases stayed unmatched. The germline V gene has CDR1 LNHDA and CDR2 SQIVND (reference sequence). The CDR3 length is 15 residues. CDR3: CASRSVTSGGHEQYF. The CDR3 region has the DNA TGTGCCAGTAGATCAGTGACTAGCGGGGGGCACGAGCAGTACTTC.

The rearrangement uses TRBV18 and TRBJ1-3; D is perhaps TRBD1 (5 bases). V lost 2 bases and J lost 0, with 14 bases in between. The length of the CDR3 is 17 residues. Germline CDR1 reads KGHSH; CDR2 reads LQKENI. The CDR3, as DNA: TGTGCCAGCTCACCAGGATTGCAGGGTAGCTCTGGAAACACCATATATTTT. Protein sequence: CASSPGLQGSSGNTIYF.

This sequence joins TRBV6-6 and TRBJ2-7; TRBD2 aligns across 10 bases. Germline values: CDR1 MNHNY, CDR2 SVGAGI (reference sequence). This CDR3 has 15 residues. V gave up 6 bases and J gave up 5 bases; unmatched junction bases: 10. CDR3 nucleotide sequence: TGTGCCAGCAGCCGGGCAGCGGGAGGGGTCCACGAGCAGTACTTC. Residues: CASSRAAGGVHEQYF.

This chain links TRBV7-9 with TRBJ2-2, with D unclear. Trimming cost V 5 bases and J 3 bases, with 4 bases left between them. Germline V gene data show CDR1 as SEHNR and CDR2 as FQNEAQ (reference sequence). This CDR3 contains 12 residues. The DNA of the CDR3 is TGTGCCAGCAGCCGAGACACCGGGGAGCTGTTTTTT. It yields the protein CASSRDTGELFF.

The gene calls are TRBV28 and TRBJ1-2, with D maybe TRBD1 (6 bases). V was cut by 10 bases and J by 0 bases, with 9 bases left in between. Germline-derived CDR1 and CDR2 are MDHEN and SYDVKM. CDR3 length: 12 residues. Here the CDR3 reads CAIQGSNYGYTF. The CDR3 coding sequence is TGTGCCATACAGGGTTCTAACTATGGCTACACCTTC.

The CDR3 DNA is TGTGCCACCAGCGACAGGGGAAGAAATTCACCCCTCCACTTT. Translated, it gives CATSDRGRNSPLHF. The J gene is TRBJ1-6, the V gene TRBV24-1; TRBD1 aligns across 8 bases. The V gene end was trimmed by 7 bases and the J gene end by 7 bases; junction bases not matched to a gene: 5. This CDR3 has 14 amino acids. Germline lookup yields CDR1 KGHDR and CDR2 SFDVKD.

The chain employs TRBV29-1 and TRBJ1-4; 7 nucleotides line up with TRBD1. The CDR3 runs to 14 residues. Per germline, CDR1 SQVTM and CDR2 ANQGSEA. J lost 7 bases, V lost 4 bases, and 9 bases had no gene match. CDR3 region: CSVASDRAGEKLFF. DNA of the CDR3: TGCAGCGTTGCTAGCGACAGGGCCGGTGAAAAACTGTTTTTT.

In this sample, this clone turned up once. This CDR3 is CASSTRTATNEKLFF. The CDR3 DNA follows: TGTGCCAGCAGCACACGGACAGCCACTAATGAAAAACTGTTTTTT. The genes are TRBV5-4 and TRBJ1-4, with D maybe TRBD1 (6 bases). The germline V gene has CDR1 SGHNT and CDR2 YYREEE (reference sequence). This CDR3 is built from 15 residues. V lost 4 bases, J lost 2 bases, and 12 bases lay in between. Using reference TRBV5-4 and TRBJ1-4 for the parts outside the CDR3, the full variable domain is ETGVTQSPTHLIKTRGQQVTLRCSSQSGHNTVSWYQQALGQGPQFIFQYYREEENGRGNFPPRFSGLQFPNYSSELNVNALELDDSALYLCASSTRTATNEKLFFGSGTQLSVL.